This TCR beta chain was profiled in a study of CD8 T cells in Susac syndrome. General study results and limits: The authors acknowledged that the study's TCR sequencing and HLA analysis involved relatively few individuals.

This CDR3 has 14 amino acids. Germline V gene lookup returns CDR1 KGHSH and CDR2 LQKENI. V gave up 3 bases and J gave up 3 bases, with 11 bases separating them. RNA was extracted with the RNeasy kit, and a quantity of about 0.45 to 1 ug was reverse transcribed using random hexamers. Amplification of TCR beta CDR3 across 54 Vbeta and 13 Jbeta was performed with immunoSEQ multiplex PCR. TCRdb analysed the immunoSEQ multiplex PCR reads with MiXCR anew, one entry per CDR3 protein. This sample has roughly 180,000 distinct CDR3 sequences; 90% to 95% occur once, and the top ten carry 0.13% to 0.15%. Sequencing of TCR beta covered CD8+ and CD4+ T cells obtained from blood. It was negative isolation that provided the CD8+ and CD4+ T cells, whereas TEMRA cells were enriched by FACS. A remark on this clonotype: Its antigen is unidentified.

The chain links TRBV18 to TRBJ1-2; D remains ambiguous. This TCR was recovered from a human donor in good health. The sequenced material came from CD4+ T cells from PBMCs. CDR3 sequence: CASSPYRTDYGYTF. The CDR3 nucleotides are TGTGCCAGCTCACCCTATCGGACTGACTATGGCTACACCTTC.